This record concerns one TCR beta chain sequence. Its antigen specificity is not known. Qualities for individual bases were not recorded, and no much larger clone is one base off. There are 14 amino acids in the CDR3, from cysteine to phenylalanine inclusive. The kept DNA is CDR3 alone, 42 bases in frame from the first base. CDR1 and CDR2 are drawn from the germline V gene: MGHRA, YSYEKL. The germline V end is reduced by 4 bases and the J end by 4 bases; junction bases left unmatched: 4. The method behind the library was the immunoSEQ multiplex PCR assay. Entries here come from immuneACCESS through TCRdb and include only in-frame sequences with V and J called. Some clones fail to appear in such tables; in the studies checked, an unresolved V gene covers under half of the shortfall, and the cause of the remainder is unknown. The sample contains more than 6,500 clones, about two thirds of them found a single time. The top ten constitute about 1.1% of the sample.

The source of the sample is a study of cutaneous CD30+ T cell lymphoproliferative disorder and hepatitis E (dated by TCRdb to 2017 to 2018). The clonotype was recovered from a human donor with a cutaneous T cell lymphoproliferative disorder associated with hepatitis E virus. In this chain, TRBV4-1 is recombined with TRBJ2-3, and 8 junctional nucleotides match TRBD1. Sequenced input: blood. The CDR3 region reads CASSPDRASDTQYF. The DNA sequence is given as TGCGCCAGCAGCCCGGACAGGGCCTCAGATACGCAGTATTTT.